This T cell receptor (beta chain) is drawn from a study of blood T cells in healthy people across ages. Study outcomes and limitations: It was the long-lived donors that had more naive CD4+ cells and higher diversity than aged donors.

CDR1 and CDR2 (germline): SGDLS, YYNGEE. J was trimmed by 6 bases and V by 0 bases; bases with no gene match: 9. This CDR3 region has 17 residues. The authors ran a second PCR of roughly 6 to 12 cycles using a sample-barcoded 5' primer and a J-beta primer mix. TCRdb ran MiXCR on the 5' RACE reads and lists one entry per CDR3 protein. Of about 840,000 distinct CDR3 sequences in the sample, roughly 29% were seen once. This clonotype has more than one count but fewer than ten. What it recognizes is unknown. This same sample was also taken into another study, of T cells of mothers and their children.

This clonotype was obtained from a woman between 35 and 50 years old in good health. The sample comprised blood. This chain links TRBV9 with TRBJ2-1; TRBD2 matches 10 bases. CDR3 bases: TGTGCCAGCAGCGTAGAAACTAGCGGGGTGTCTAGCAATGAGCAGTTCTTC. Amino acid sequence: CASSVETSGVSSNEQFF. The full variable domain, rest sourced from reference TRBV9 and TRBJ2-1, is DSGVTQTPKHLITATGQRVTLRCSPRSGDLSVYWYQQSLDQGLQFLIQYYNGEERAKGNILERFSAQQFPDLHSELNLSSLELGDSALYFCASSVETSGVSSNEQFFGPGTRLTVL.